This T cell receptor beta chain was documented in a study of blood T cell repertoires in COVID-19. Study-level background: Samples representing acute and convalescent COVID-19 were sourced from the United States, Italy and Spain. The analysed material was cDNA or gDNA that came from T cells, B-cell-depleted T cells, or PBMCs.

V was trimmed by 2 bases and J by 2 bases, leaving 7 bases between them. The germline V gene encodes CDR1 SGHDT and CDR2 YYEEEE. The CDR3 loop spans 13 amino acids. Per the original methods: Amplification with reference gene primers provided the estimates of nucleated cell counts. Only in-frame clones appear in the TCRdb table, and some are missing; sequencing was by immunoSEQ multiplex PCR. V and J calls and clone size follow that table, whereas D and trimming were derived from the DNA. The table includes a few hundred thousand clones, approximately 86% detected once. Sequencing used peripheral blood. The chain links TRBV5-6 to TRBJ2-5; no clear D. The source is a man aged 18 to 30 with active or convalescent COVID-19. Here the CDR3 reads CASSLARQETQYF. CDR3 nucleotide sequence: TGTGCCAGCAGCTTAGCACGGCAAGAGACCCAGTACTTC. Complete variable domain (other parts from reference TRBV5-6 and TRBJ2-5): DAGVTQSPTHLIKTRGQQVTLRCSPKSGHDTVSWYQQALGQGPQFIFQYYEEEERQRGNFPDRFSGHQFPNYSSELNVNALLLGDSALYLCASSLARQETQYFGPGTRLLVL.